This T cell receptor beta chain was identified in a study of blood T cells in healthy people across ages. Using a J-beta primer mix together with a sample-barcoded 5' primer, a second PCR was run for about 6 to 11 cycles. There were at least 2.5 million CDR3-containing paired-end reads obtained from each sample. TCRdb itself ran the 5' RACE reads through MiXCR, one entry per CDR3 protein. The sample has over 600,000 distinct CDR3 sequences, less than 45% seen once. Findings of the study overall: Roughly linearly, TCR beta diversity per million T cells fell as age increased. Researchers said unsorted PBMCs prevented a conclusive naive versus antigen-experienced comparison.

CDR1 and CDR2 (germline): MNHEY, SVGEGT. CDR3 length equals 16 residues. This clonotype was counted between two and nine times. Its antigen remains unknown. A junction boundary mismatches the germline segment, possibly from a read error. Approximately 10 milliliters was the volume of peripheral blood drawn from each donor. This receptor was obtained from an older man in good health. Specimen: blood. This chain uses TRBV6-2 or TRBV6-3 with TRBJ2-5, with D possibly being TRBD1 (7 bases). In DNA form, the CDR3 reads TGTGCCAGCAAGGGGGGACAGCGAGTTCCCCAAGATACCCAGTACTTC. The encoded protein is CASKGGQRVPQDTQYF.